The next 3 T cell receptor beta chains were all read from a single sample in a study of a mutant IDH1 vaccine in newly diagnosed glioma. Time point of the sample: week 11, during vaccination. The investigators gave 300 ug of mutant IDH1 20-mer peptide in each vaccine dose, together with topical imiquimod. Sequencing used immunoSEQ multiplex PCR; TCRdb keeps in-frame clones, though not all of them. The repertoire includes about 64,000 clones, about four fifths of them detected once, and more than 7.5% sits in the top ten. These receptors lack a known antigen. This sample comprised PBMCs, obtained from a glioma patient whose treatment included an IDH1 peptide vaccine. The receptors were sampled from a woman aged 50 to 60 with glioma.

The chain carries TRBV28 and TRBJ2-7, with TRBD1 matching 8 bases. The germline V gene encodes CDR1 MDHEN and CDR2 SYDVKM. This CDR3 comprises 15 residues. V dropped 6 bases and J dropped 3; count of bases not matched to a gene: 10. This CDR3 is CASRTQGEQDYEQYF. CDR3 coding DNA: TGTGCCAGCAGGACACAGGGGGAACAGGACTACGAGCAGTACTTC.

This chain connects TRBV5-1 to TRBJ2-2, with TRBD1 identical over 8 bases. The germline gives CDR1 SGHRS, CDR2 YFSETQ. J was trimmed by 5 bases and V by 4 bases; bases with no gene match: 10. The CDR3 sequence is 16 residues long. The CDR3 coding sequence is TGCGCCAGCAGCCTCTCGGACAGGGCTGGGACCGGGGAGCTGTTTTTT. Its protein is CASSLSDRAGTGELFF.

This clone has just a few counts. This CDR3 is also generated by other DNA sequences in the sample. The V and J genes are TRBV6-5 and TRBJ1-1; no clear D. Per the germline V gene, CDR1 is MNHEY and CDR2 is SVGAGI. V lost 0 bases and J 3 bases, leaving 8 bases between the germline ends. The CDR3 covers 14 residues. The CDR3 loop reads CASSYSGRDTEAFF. The DNA for the CDR3 is TGTGCCAGCAGTTACTCCGGGAGGGACACTGAAGCTTTCTTT.